This TCR beta chain was identified in a study of technical replicates of blood from a handful of donors. V was shortened by 5 bases and J by 2 bases, with 13 bases between the two germline ends. The CDR3 covers 15 residues. The V gene's germline CDR1 is MDHEN and CDR2 SYDVKM. Here immunoSEQ multiplex PCR was the method, and the copy in TCRdb shows in-frame clones only, minus some. Among over 85,000 clones listed, about 95% were seen once. This TCR was recovered from a human donor in good health. The rearrangement links TRBV28 to TRBJ2-4, with D possibly matching TRBD1 (6 bases). The sample consisted of T cells isolated from PBMCs. CDR3 amino acids: CASSQAGVTKNIQYF. The CDR3 coding sequence is TGTGCCAGCAGTCAGGCAGGGGTTACCAAAAACATTCAGTACTTC. Together with reference TRBV28 and TRBJ2-4, the CDR3 gives the full variable domain: DVKVTQSSRYLVKRTGEKVFLECVQDMDHENMFWYRQDPGLGLRLIYFSYDVKMKEKGDIPEGYSVSREKKERFSLILESASTNQTSMYLCASSQAGVTKNIQYFGAGTRLSVL.